Below, 9 T cell receptor beta chains from the same sample are listed, as sequenced in a study of control samples from healthy donors and cancer patients. Generated by immunoSEQ multiplex PCR, the TCRdb table keeps only in-frame clones and is missing some. The data show around 93,000 clones, 88% seen once. Material: blood. These receptors were collected from a man aged 25-45 years in good health.

The rearrangement joins TRBV5-1 to TRBJ1-1; 7 positions agree with TRBD1. The length of the CDR3 is 15 residues. Germline V gives CDR1 SGHRS, CDR2 YFSETQ. V lost 3 bases to trimming and J lost 3 bases; unmatched junction nucleotides: 8. CDR3 in DNA: TGCGCCAGCAGCTGGAGAACCGGGACAGACACTGAAGCTTTCTTT. Translation: CASSWRTGTDTEAFF.

The J gene is TRBJ2-7, the V gene TRBV18; 10 bases match TRBD1. V was clipped by 4 bases and J by 7 bases; unmatched bases: 7. Germline V gene data show CDR1 as KGHSH and CDR2 as LQKENI. CDR3 length: 14 residues. The CDR3 nucleotides are TGTGCCAGCTCACTTAGACAGGGGGCTAAAGAGCAGTACTTC. This codes for CASSLRQGAKEQYF.

The V gene is TRBV27, the J gene TRBJ2-1; D possibly corresponds to TRBD2 (7 bases). V lost 7 bases and J 5 bases, leaving 18 bases between the germline ends. Per germline, CDR1 MNHEY and CDR2 SMNVEV (reference sequence). This CDR3 has 15 residues. The CDR3 DNA is TGTGCCAGCACCTTTCGGGGGGCCTCTAACAATGAGCAGTTCTTC. Protein: CASTFRGASNNEQFF.

The rearrangement uses TRBV5-1 and TRBJ2-6; D might be TRBD2 (6 bases). V shed 1 base and J shed 0 bases, with 8 bases lying between them. The CDR3 covers 16 residues. Looked up from germline, CDR1 is SGHRS and CDR2 is YFSETQ. CDR3 region: CASSLWGDSGANVLTF. In DNA form, the CDR3 reads TGCGCCAGCAGCTTGTGGGGGGACTCTGGGGCCAACGTCCTGACTTTC.

This chain connects TRBV11-3 to TRBJ2-5, with D unresolved. Germline assignment: CDR1 SGHNT and CDR2 YENEEA. Trimming removed 2 bases from V and 7 bases from J, with 14 bases in between. There are 14 residues in the CDR3. The CDR3 DNA reads TGTGCCAGCAGCTTAATGGACGAAAGAACGACCCAGTACTTC. Translating gives CASSLMDERTTQYF.

The rearrangement links TRBV7-2 to TRBJ2-3; no clear D. The germline V gene encodes CDR1 SGHTA and CDR2 FQGNSA. The V end was cut by 1 base, the J end by 2 bases, with 13 bases between. There are 16 residues in the CDR3. The CDR3 loop reads CASSLVLTKSTDTQYF. For the CDR3, the DNA is TGTGCCAGCAGCTTAGTGCTCACTAAATCCACAGATACGCAGTATTTT. The whole variable domain, remainder taken from reference TRBV7-2 and TRBJ2-3, is GAGVSQSPSNKVTEKGKDVELRCDPISGHTALYWYRQSLGQGLEFLIYFQGNSAPDKSGLPSDRFSAERTGGSVSTLTIQRTQQEDSAVYLCASSLVLTKSTDTQYFGPGTRLTVL.

V gene TRBV6-2 or TRBV6-3 combines with J gene TRBJ1-1; D is unresolved. The CDR3 runs to 14 residues. The germline V gene has CDR1 MNHEY and CDR2 SVGEGT. V lost 6 bases and J lost 0, with 11 bases in between. The CDR3: CASSKVGMNTEAFF. In DNA, the CDR3 is TGTGCCAGCAGCAAGGTTGGGATGAACACTGAAGCTTTCTTT.

The V and J genes are TRBV18 and TRBJ2-2, with a weak D call TRBD2 (5 bases). Trimming stripped 3 bases from V and 0 bases from J, with 11 bases between. This CDR3 spans 16 amino acids. CDR1 is KGHSH, CDR2 LQKENI, per germline. CDR3 in DNA: TGTGCCAGCTCACCCGAGGAGAGGGCGAACACCGGGGAGCTGTTTTTT. Amino acid sequence: CASSPEERANTGELFF.

The chain has TRBV6-5 and TRBJ2-5; 8 positions agree with TRBD2. With 8 bases clipped from V and 4 bases from J, the junction kept 9 bases outside the gene matches. CDR1 and CDR2 (germline): MNHEY, SVGAGI. The CDR3 sequence is 14 residues long. The CDR3 region has the DNA TGTGCCAGCGGGACTAGGGAAGAAGTAGAGACCCAGTACTTC. Its protein is CASGTREEVETQYF.